This TCR beta chain was recovered during a study of T cells in Graves' hyperthyroidism and ophthalmopathy. Study-level points and caveats: Ophthalmopathy and stable hyperthyroidism were separated by a 13 V-J model.

Enrolled ophthalmopathy patients presented with a Clinical Activity Score of at least 3, a NOSPECS grade of at least 4, and disease duration under 3 months. Diagnostic assessment was based on clinical symptoms, serum thyroxine and TRAb, thyroid ultrasound and orbital computed tomography. It was less than 13 ml of fresh peripheral blood that supplied the PBMCs. The CDR3 is 15 amino acids. Per the germline V gene, CDR1 is MDHEN and CDR2 is SYDVKM. V dropped 5 bases and J dropped 6 bases, with 17 bases sitting between them. This clonotype was detected many times. What it binds is not known. Amplification of TCR beta CDR3 regions was performed using RNA transcripts as template. The study used the HTBI primer set for a first-round RT-PCR of the TCR CDR3. MiXCR, applied by TCRdb to the multiplex PCR reads, yields one record per CDR3 protein. The sample lists about 350,000 distinct CDR3 sequences, roughly 18% occurring once.

The V gene is TRBV28, the J gene TRBJ1-3; maybe TRBD1 (6 bases). The source of this sequence is a woman aged 40 to 49 with Graves' ophthalmopathy. Sequenced input: blood. The CDR3 DNA reads as TGTGCCAGCAGTCCCCCGGGGATGGGGGCAAACACCATATATTTT. It codes for CASSPPGMGANTIYF.